The sequence of this TCR beta chain was determined in a study of blood T cells in healthy people across ages. Together with a sample-barcoded 5' primer, a J-beta primer mix was included in a second PCR lasting about 6 to 11 cycles. TCRdb independently ran MiXCR on the 5' RACE reads; one entry per CDR3 protein. Of 800,000 to 950,000 distinct CDR3 sequences listed, almost 30% were seen once; the top ten hold 10%. This CDR3 contains 12 residues. Germline-derived CDR1 and CDR2 are MNHEY and SMNVEV (reference sequence). The data also belong to a second study, concerning T cells of mothers and their children.

The receptor was isolated from a woman in her forties in good health. This chain joins TRBV27 and TRBJ2-7; D is unclear. The better agreement between TRBJ2-1 and the DNA end casts doubt on the J call. Sequenced material: blood. The CDR3 nucleotides are TGTGCCAGCAGTCCCGGGCCATACGAGCAGTTCTTC. Translated, it gives CASSPGPYEQFF.